This T cell receptor beta chain was obtained from a study of OX40 agonist ivuxolimab in advanced cancers. In the study overall: At around 81% male, the cohort had a mean age of around 56 years, ranging from roughly 20 to 90. Three patients had partial responses: one hepatocellular carcinoma, two cutaneous melanoma. Study-wide points: Dose levels from 0.1 to 3.0 mg/kg saw CD4+ and CD8+ blood T cells expand clonally by week 6.

The repertoire was sequenced with immunoSEQ multiplex PCR; TCRdb's copy has only in-frame clones and lacks some. The sample includes some 130,000 clones, approximately 94% seen only once; the top ten take approximately 0.93%. The CDR3 sequence is 16 residues long. Germline values: CDR1 SEHNR, CDR2 FQNEAQ (reference sequence). The V gene lost 1 base and the J gene lost 9 bases, with 19 bases spanning the gap. Details on this clone: Its antigen remains unknown.

V gene TRBV7-9 combines with J gene TRBJ1-5, with D hard to call. This material consisted of CD4+ or CD8+ T cells sorted from blood, taken in a trial of the OX40 agonist ivuxolimab. The TCR sequence derives from an adult with an advanced solid tumor such as melanoma, head and neck, liver or kidney cancer. The CDR3 region is CASSLGDYRPMWPQHF. The DNA for the CDR3 is TGTGCCAGCAGCTTAGGGGATTACAGACCTATGTGGCCCCAGCATTTT.